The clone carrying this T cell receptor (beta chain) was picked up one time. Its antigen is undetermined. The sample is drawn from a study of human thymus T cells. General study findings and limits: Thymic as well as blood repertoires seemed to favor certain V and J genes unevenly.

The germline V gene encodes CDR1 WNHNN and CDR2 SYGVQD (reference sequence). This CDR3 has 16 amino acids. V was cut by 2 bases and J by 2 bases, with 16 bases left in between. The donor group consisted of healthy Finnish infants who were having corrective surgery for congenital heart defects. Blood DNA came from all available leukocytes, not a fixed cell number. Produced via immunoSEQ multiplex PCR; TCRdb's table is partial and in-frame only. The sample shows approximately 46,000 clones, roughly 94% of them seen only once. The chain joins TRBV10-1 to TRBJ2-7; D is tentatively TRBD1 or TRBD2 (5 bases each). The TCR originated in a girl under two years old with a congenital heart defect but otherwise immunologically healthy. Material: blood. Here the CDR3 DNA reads TGCGCCAGCAGTGAGGACCGGGGCAGGCCGGCCTACGAGCAGTACTTC. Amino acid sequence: CASSEDRGRPAYEQYF.